This passage covers 2 T cell receptor beta chains from one sample sequenced in a study of PD-1 blockade in mismatch repair-deficient tumors. Assay used: immunoSEQ multiplex PCR; TCRdb lists only in-frame clones, some missing. The repertoire holds tens of thousands of clones, with roughly 80% as singletons. The sample was peripheral blood, taken more than 19 weeks after starting pembrolizumab. All receptors derive from an adult with mismatch repair-deficient cancer.

The chain links TRBV5-8 to TRBJ1-1; D unresolved. The V and J ends lost 1 base and 1 base respectively, with 8 bases between them. Germline CDR1 is SGHTS and CDR2 is YDEGEE. The CDR3 loop spans 14 amino acids. The CDR3 coding sequence is TGTGCCAGCAGCTTGACCCAGTGGAACACTGAAGCTTTCTTT. Amino acids: CASSLTQWNTEAFF.

This clone was found a few times. The chain has TRBV19 and TRBJ1-1; D is uncertain. Germline V lookup: CDR1 LNHDA, CDR2 SQIVND (reference sequence). Trimming took 7 bases from V and 0 from J, leaving 12 bases between them. The CDR3 length is 14 residues. The CDR3: CASKSPGVNTEAFF. The CDR3 bases are TGTGCCAGTAAGAGTCCAGGAGTGAACACTGAAGCTTTCTTT.